This T cell receptor (beta chain) originates from a study of shared clonotypes between healthy human individuals. Study results and limitations: A handful of donors shared 4.5% to 6.5% of their naive CD4 clonotypes.

The table came from immunoSEQ multiplex PCR; TCRdb's copy has only in-frame clones and leaves some out. Here the sample spans millions of clones, 85% to 95% being singletons. This CDR3 is 15 amino acids long. V lost 2 bases and J lost 2, with 11 bases in between. The germline V gene encodes CDR1 SGHVS and CDR2 FQNEAQ. CD8 cells classed as naive were CD45RO-negative and positively selected for CCR7, excluding terminally differentiated effector memory CD45RA+ cells. Note on this clone: The antigen remains unidentified.

Sequencing input: naive CD8+ T cells from PBMCs. The V call is TRBV7-8, the J call TRBJ2-3; no reliable D call. The receptor comes from a man in his late teens or twenties in good health. Some clones in this sample may be carry-over from other donors' samples. CDR3: CASSLYLGYTDTQYF. The CDR3 nucleotides read TGTGCCAGCAGCTTATATCTGGGATACACAGATACGCAGTATTTT.